This T cell receptor beta chain comes out of a study of T cells in Graves' hyperthyroidism and ophthalmopathy. The study's findings and limits: Among clonotypes expanded in thyroid above 0.001, most were also found in blood.

It was RNA transcripts that yielded the amplified TCR beta CDR3 regions. In the first-round RT-PCR of the TCR CDR3, the HTBI primer set was used. TCRdb processed the multiplex PCR reads anew with MiXCR; each CDR3 protein has one entry. Of 700,000 to 850,000 distinct CDR3 sequences listed, roughly a third were seen once; the top ten hold around 31%. Germline trimming cut 5 bases from V and 5 bases from J; bases unmatched to any gene: 4. This CDR3 has 13 residues. In germline, CDR1 is ENHRY, CDR2 SYGVKD. Points on this clonotype: Its antigen is still unknown.

This receptor was obtained from a woman between 40 and 50 years old with Graves' hyperthyroidism. This chain connects TRBV10-3 to TRBJ1-2; TRBD1 aligns across 8 bases. The source material was blood. The CDR3 DNA is TGTGCCATCAGTTCGGACAGGGCGTATGGCTACACCTTC. Its translation: CAISSDRAYGYTF.